A single TCR beta chain is shown here with its context. Antigen unknown. Sequencing was performed with immunoSEQ multiplex PCR; in TCRdb, only in-frame clones are kept and a portion is missing. Among around 50,000 clones listed, 77% were seen once. CDR1 is MDHEN and CDR2 is SYDVKM in the germline V gene. V was pared by 7 bases and J by 9 bases, with 19 bases between. The CDR3 spans 15 residues. All patients were mismatch repair deficient, assessed by either PCR or immunohistochemistry. TCRs were sequenced from three patients responding to pembrolizumab. The sample belongs to a study of PD-1 blockade in mismatch repair-deficient tumors. For the study at large: Patients had eleven to twelve mismatch repair-deficient cancer types, all previously treated and progressing. Whole-study findings and limits: Tumor-resident clones, often undetectable pretreatment in blood, expanded then contracted after pembrolizumab.

The specimen comprised PBMCs, sampled before pembrolizumab treatment. This clonotype was obtained from an adult with mismatch repair-deficient cancer. The J gene is TRBJ1-6, the V gene TRBV28; D is perhaps TRBD1 (6 bases). This CDR3 reads CASMVSGGASSPLHF. For the CDR3, the DNA is TGTGCCAGCATGGTGTCCGGGGGCGCGAGTTCACCCCTCCACTTT.